Here is one TCR beta chain with its context. The sample holds one count of this clone. Its antigen remains undetermined. Base qualities were left out, and no much larger clone turns up one base away. This entry is derived from a study of cytomegalovirus exposure and HLA in healthy donors (dated by TCRdb to the late 2010s). A note on the overall study: An earlier analysis of about 560 of the donors reported roughly 300 Gb of sequence data and about 120 million unique TCR beta sequences obtained from approximately 180 million T cells. Donor age, sex, ethnicity and CMV serostatus were collected together with the repertoire data. An earlier analysis of fewer than 700 of the donors applied high-throughput TCR beta sequencing to assess whether each TCR beta V gene segment acted as functional or pseudogenic. In the later analysis, no new phenotypic data were used to find candidate immune exposures; instead, reliance was placed on TCR beta sequences and their occurrence across donors. Roughly five DR-DQ haplotypes were handled as single units for association and clustering because linkage in the cohort was strong. Every discovery cohort repertoire had been produced on one sequencing platform. Of the roughly 400 genotyped donors, over 65% fell in the genetic ancestry cluster associated with self-reported Caucasian donors. Along with the roughly 710-subject first cohort, a separate validation cohort of 120 different subjects was used. Both class I and class II loci were covered by HLA typing, at four-digit resolution. Among about 360 genotyped donors of the cohort, an average of about 240,000 unique TCR beta nucleotide sequences were sequenced per donor, around a sixth of them non-productive. A later genetic analysis used genome-wide SNP genotypes for about 55% of the 666 donors, treating that subset as a discovery cohort. The study profiled the T cell repertoires of about 640 subjects by immunosequencing and related them to cytomegalovirus serostatus. An early release covering around 630 HLA-typed donors comprised approximately 300 gigabases of sequencing data and approximately 80 million unique TCR sequences. To predict cytomegalovirus infection status, the study combined high-throughput TCR immunosequencing, statistical association of individual TCRs with disease status, and machine learning. The aim of the study was to test whether cataloging public T cell receptors could identify signatures of past pathogen exposure. To study patterns of TCR occurrence, a later analysis re-analyzed previously published TCR beta repertoires from 650 to 750 donors and added high-resolution HLA genotyping. The number of donors typed differed by locus, with roughly 620-640 for A, B, C, DRB1 and DQB1, around 560 for DQA1, about 610 for DPA1, and some 440 for DPB1.

The library relied on the immunoSEQ multiplex PCR assay. A mixture of 60 forward primers for TCR Vbeta segments and 13 reverse primers for TCR Jbeta segments was used in the multiplex PCR. A multiplex PCR assay on genomic DNA amplified the CDR3 region of rearranged TCR beta genes. The amplified TCR beta libraries were sequenced on the Illumina HiSeq System as 87-base-pair reads. The original methods were these. A later analysis tallied roughly 78 million unique TCR beta chains across the 666 repertoires, and approximately 9.9 million of those chains were shared by two or more donors. Raw reads were error-corrected and collapsed into unique sequences by a nearest-neighbor algorithm in which closely related sequences were merged to remove PCR and sequencing errors. Alignment of CDR3 sequences to IMGT reference sequences was used to assign V, D and J gene segments. For a sequence to be retained, at least a six-nucleotide match to both a V gene segment and a J gene segment was required. Rearrangements were classified as productive when the CDR3 lacked stop codons and remained in frame with V and J, and all other rearrangements were classified as non-productive. Following IMGT convention, CDR3 was defined as the stretch from the second conserved V-encoded cysteine to the conserved J-encoded phenylalanine. Sequences without an unambiguous match to a single V gene segment were excluded from the earlier analysis of 500 to 700 of the donors. In an earlier analysis of a few hundred of the donors, V segments were called functional above 56.7% productive rearrangements and were called segregating when the between-donor standard deviation exceeded 5%. A statistical classification framework was developed to diagnose cytomegalovirus status using the catalog of TCR beta chain sequences. A later analysis assigned V and J genes by comparing TCR nucleotide sequences with IMGT/GENE-DB human TR gene sequences. The TCRdist pipeline was used in a later analysis to assign CDR3 sequences and most-parsimonious VDJ recombination scenarios. In a later analysis, each TCR beta chain was defined by its CDR3 amino acid sequence together with its V-gene family, and reads without a unique V-gene family were excluded. In a later analysis, around 650 highly shared, low-generation-probability nucleotide sequences were removed to address suspected cross-contamination and a sequencing artifact. In a later analysis, a clonal expansion index was calculated for each public chain from normalized within-repertoire ranks of inferred template counts. In a later analysis, generation probabilities were computed with a VDJ recombination model fitted to out-of-frame rearrangements, and the resulting probabilities were checked against IGoR. A later analysis scored TCR-TCR, TCR-HLA and TCR-CMV co-occurrence with hypergeometric tests, applying a repertoire-size bias correction to TCR pairs. False discovery rates were estimated in a later analysis by permuting HLA or CMV assignments 20 times. In a later analysis, co-occurring TCRs were grouped using DBSCAN, and TCRdist sequence similarity was added for clustering within HLA-allele-positive subsets. Repertoires with fewer than 30,000 or more than 120,000 public chains, plus five repertoires with anomalous nucleotide sharing, were excluded from co-occurrence clustering. TCRdb holds this immuneACCESS table with in-frame rearrangements only. Some clones are missing; in checked studies, unresolved V genes explain under half, and the rest has no known cause. V and J calls and clone size are copied from that table; D and trimming were computed from the DNA. The sample contains 180,000 or so clones, about two thirds of them found a single time. 2.5% of the sample is held by the ten biggest clonotypes.

The cohort consisted of hundreds of healthy bone marrow donors. All cohort members were sampled while nominally healthy, although unrecorded immune exposures were likely present. Of the 650 to 750 cohort members, around 280 had positive CMV serostatus and 350 to 450 had negative CMV serostatus, and CMV serostatus was not recorded for the donor. A peripheral blood sample was collected from each donor, and TCR beta sequencing was performed on peripheral blood mononuclear cells. Genomic DNA was extracted from the blood cell samples with the Qiagen DNeasy Blood Extraction Kit. V is reduced by 11 bases and J by 0 bases, leaving a spacing of 13 bases between them. The CDR1 and CDR2 encoded by the germline V gene (reference sequence) are SEHNR and FQNEAQ. The CDR3 goes from the cysteine to the phenylalanine over 13 residues. Only the CDR3 part of the read is kept: 39 bases, read in frame from the first base.

Paper-wide results and their limitations: A few of the identified cytomegalovirus-associated TCR beta chains were confirmed in vitro to be specific for cytomegalovirus antigens. The 87-base-pair reads could not distinguish some IMGT-functional V segments, including TRBV6-2 and TRBV6-3, so those segments were excluded. Linkage disequilibrium might explain the correlated functional status among segregating V segments, but an unknown experimental factor could not be ruled out. The study gave a list of about 170 TCR beta chains associated with cytomegalovirus. A later analysis found that TCR association rates varied across HLA loci, with DRB1 alleles showing the most associated TCRs and HLA-C alleles the fewest. The classifier was reported to diagnose cytomegalovirus status with high specificity and sensitivity in both the original cohort and the validation cohort. Most TCR sequences were seen in very few donors, while some public TCRs were found in many individuals. Roughly uniform sequencing depth across donors was assumed in presence/absence analyses, although this assumption may not hold. Specific HLA alleles were associated with roughly 16,000 TCR beta sequences at a false discovery rate of 0.05 in a later analysis. In an earlier analysis of 450 to 750 of the donors, most TCR beta V segments appeared in productive rearrangements about 87% or about 30% of the time, broadly matching IMGT annotations. According to a later genetic analysis, donors in an Asian-associated ancestry cluster had fewer N-insertions in productive TCRs than the approximately 700-donor mean. Because HLA typing was missing for some donors at each locus, association tests included only the typed subset. The only immune exposure information available for the cohort was CMV serostatus. In a later genetic analysis, a missense DCLRE1C variant was associated with V-gene and J-gene trimming of TCR beta chains, and the association was replicated in an independent cohort. In a later analysis, HLA-associated TCR beta chains were found to be more clonally expanded and to have lower generation probabilities than equally common non-associated chains. A further reported finding was that TCR beta sequences accurately predicted the HLA-A and HLA-B alleles for most subjects in the first cohort. According to a later analysis, most CMV-associated TCR beta chains appeared to be HLA-restricted, and the HLA associations seemed to be driven largely by CMV exposure. A group of highly shared sequence variants was considered likely to be a technical artifact of the sequencing pipeline. When HLA alleles, especially DR and DQ, strongly co-occurred, attributing TCR associations to individual alleles was difficult. The cohort was sequenced for TCR beta chains only, and without alpha or paired-chain data the features that could be detected were limited. Because counts were too low, roughly 16 rarely observed V segments, including chromosome 9 orphons, were excluded from the earlier analysis of fewer than 650 of the donors. Several of the top co-occurrence clusters appeared to be linked to parvovirus B19, influenza, CMV and Epstein-Barr virus, according to a later analysis. According to the authors, the approach could potentially be generalized to other disease states and immunological phenotypes.

The sequencing sample was made of PBMCs. The source is a human donor in good health. The chain uses TRBV7-9 and TRBJ1-1, and TRBD1 may be the D gene, going by 6 matching bases. The CDR3: CAGWDTLNTEAFF. The nucleotide sequence reads TGTGCCGGCTGGGACACACTGAACACTGAAGCTTTCTTT.